The rows below give T cell receptor beta chains drawn from one sample of a study of cytomegalovirus exposure and HLA in healthy donors. Assay used: immunoSEQ multiplex PCR; TCRdb lists only in-frame clones, some missing. The data contain around 150,000 clones, 78% of them singletons. The sequencing sample was made of PBMCs. All receptors derive from a woman aged 40 to 55 in good health and CMV-seronegative. Both conserved end residues are part of each CDR3. A D gene is named only where the DNA matches it firmly. Clone size appears in some rows only: once, few, many, or a class for an expanded clone.

CDR3 DNA | CDR3 protein | J gene | D gene | clone size | V gene
TGTGCCAGCAGTGACTCCCAAGGAAAGACTAGCGGGGGGGGGAAGTATTTT | CASSDSQGKTSGGGKYF | TRBJ2-3 | TRBD2 | few | TRBV2
TGTGCCAGCAGGACACCGCGGGGGGACACTTACCCTGAAGCTTTCTTT | CASRTPRGDTYPEAFF | TRBJ1-1 | - | once | TRBV7-9
TGTGCCAGCAGTTACAGGGGGACACCAGCGGAACAGCCCCAGCATTTT | CASSYRGTPAEQPQHF | TRBJ1-5 | - | - | TRBV6-5
TGTGCCAGCTTCCGGACAGGGGAAGAGACCCAGTACTTC | CASFRTGEETQYF | TRBJ2-5 | TRBD1 | - | TRBV18
TGTGCCATACTGGACAGAATCTATGGCTACACCTTC | CAILDRIYGYTF | TRBJ1-2 | - | - | TRBV6-1
TGTGCCAGCAGCTACGGGGAGGGCACTGAAGCTTTCTTT | CASSYGEGTEAFF | TRBJ1-1 | - | - | TRBV7-3
TGCGCCAGCAGACACCTATCTAGCGGGGACTCAGATACGCAGTATTTT | CASRHLSSGDSDTQYF | TRBJ2-3 | TRBD2 | - | TRBV4-1
TGTGCCAGCAGTGCCGCGGGGGGTACCTACAATGAGCAGTTCTTC | CASSAAGGTYNEQFF | TRBJ2-1 | TRBD2 | - | TRBV2
TGTGCCAGCAGCCGACAGCAGACCTACAATGAGCAGTTCTTC | CASSRQQTYNEQFF | TRBJ2-1 | - | - | TRBV2
TGCGCCAGCAGTCGTACCCACGACAGGACCTACGAGCAGTACTTC | CASSRTHDRTYEQYF | TRBJ2-7 | - | few | TRBV23-1
TGTGCCAGCAGCGGGGGGGGTATAAGGCTGAACTTC | CASSGGGIRLNF | TRBJ2-5 | TRBD2 | - | TRBV9
TGCGCCAGCAGCGACAGTAAGAACACTGAAGCTTTCTTT | CASSDSKNTEAFF | TRBJ1-1 | - | - | TRBV10-2
TGCGCCAGCAGCTTGTCTCAGGGAGGCTACGAGCAGTACTTC | CASSLSQGGYEQYF | TRBJ2-7 | - | - | TRBV5-1
TGTGCCAGCAGTTACTCTTTTGAGAATTCACCCCTCCACTTT | CASSYSFENSPLHF | TRBJ1-6 | - | - | TRBV6-5
TGTGCCAGCAGTGACTCCTGGGCACGACAGGATACGCAGTATTTT | CASSDSWARQDTQYF | TRBJ2-3 | - | - | TRBV6-4
TGTGCCAGCAGTTACTCGGGGGGGGGCGGGGGTGAAAAACTGTTTTTT | CASSYSGGGGGEKLFF | TRBJ1-4 | - | - | TRBV6-5
TGTGCCAGCAGTGAACAGGGGGTTTCAACTAATGAAAAACTGTTTTTT | CASSEQGVSTNEKLFF | TRBJ1-4 | TRBD1 | once | TRBV2
TGTGCCAGCAGTGAAGGACTAGCGGGGAACTACGAGCAGTACTTC | CASSEGLAGNYEQYF | TRBJ2-7 | TRBD2 | - | TRBV2
TGTGCCAGCAGTGCAGGCAGACGCTCTGGGGCCAACGTCCTGACTTTC | CASSAGRRSGANVLTF | TRBJ2-6 | - | few | TRBV6-1
TGTGCCAGCAGACGCGGACAGGGGGCATACTATGGCTACACCTTC | CASRRGQGAYYGYTF | TRBJ1-2 | TRBD1 | - | TRBV27
TGCGCCAGCAGCTTTGGAACCTCGGAGTTAGAGACCCAGTACTTC | CASSFGTSELETQYF | TRBJ2-5 | - | - | TRBV5-1
TGTGCCAGCAGCCTTCAGCGGGGGGGCCAATATGAGCAGTTCTTC | CASSLQRGGQYEQFF | TRBJ2-1 | TRBD2 | - | TRBV14
TGTGCCAGTAATCGGGAGGGGGATACCTCGGCTTTCTTT | CASNREGDTSAFF | TRBJ1-1 | - | - | TRBV19
TGTGCCAGCAGCTTCCGTACGGGGGGGAGCACAGATACGCAGTATTTT | CASSFRTGGSTDTQYF | TRBJ2-3 | TRBD2 | - | TRBV5-6
TGTGCCAGCAGGACAGGAGGAAGTGGAAATGAAAAACTGTTTTTT | CASRTGGSGNEKLFF | TRBJ1-4 | - | - | TRBV7-9
TGTGCCAGCAGCTCCCACCCGGGGTACGAGCAGTACTTC | CASSSHPGYEQYF | TRBJ2-7 | - | - | TRBV7-7
TGCAGCGTTGAAGCCCTACTGGGGGCCTATGGCTACACCTTC | CSVEALLGAYGYTF | TRBJ1-2 | - | - | TRBV29-1
TGTGCCAGTAGTCCGACAGGGTCGAACACTGAAGCTTTCTTT | CASSPTGSNTEAFF | TRBJ1-1 | TRBD1 | few | TRBV19
TGCGCCAGCAGCCAAGGACAGGGAGTATTGTACGAGCAGTACTTT | CASSQGQGVLYEQYF | TRBJ2-7 | TRBD1 | - | TRBV4-1
TGTGCCAGCTCAGCCTCATTCCTGGGGGCAACGCGGGAGGCTTTCTTT | CASSASFLGATREAFF | TRBJ1-1 | - | - | TRBV18
TGTGCCAGCAGTGCACACGGGACAGGGTCCGGAAACACCATATATTTT | CASSAHGTGSGNTIYF | TRBJ1-3 | TRBD1 | - | TRBV6-1
TGTGCCAGCAGTTCCGCCGGGTCCTATAATGAAAAACTGTTTTTT | CASSSAGSYNEKLFF | TRBJ1-4 | - | - | TRBV6-5
TGCGCCAGCAGCCAAGAGTGGACAGGGCGAAGGGGGAACACTGAAGCTTTCTTT | CASSQEWTGRRGNTEAFF | TRBJ1-1 | TRBD1 | few | TRBV4-1
TGTGCCAGCAGCGTAGTTGGGACAGGGTCAGATACGCAGTATTTT | CASSVVGTGSDTQYF | TRBJ2-3 | TRBD1 | - | TRBV9
TGTGCCAGCAGCGGGTCTAGCGGGGGGTTGTATGAGCAGTTCTTC | CASSGSSGGLYEQFF | TRBJ2-1 | TRBD2 | - | TRBV5-6
TGTGCCAGCAGCCTAGTCAGGGGGATCGACCAAGAGACCCAGTACTTC | CASSLVRGIDQETQYF | TRBJ2-5 | TRBD1 | - | TRBV7-2
TGCGCCAGCAAAGGGCAGGGGTTGAGTGAAAAACTGTTTTTT | CASKGQGLSEKLFF | TRBJ1-4 | - | few | TRBV5-1
TGTGCCAGCAGCTCAACCTACAAAGACAGCGATGGCTACACCTTC | CASSSTYKDSDGYTF | TRBJ1-2 | - | - | TRBV7-9
TGCGCCAGCAGCCCCTGGACTAGCGGGGGGGCCTACGAGCAGTACTTC | CASSPWTSGGAYEQYF | TRBJ2-7 | TRBD2 | - | TRBV5-1
TGCGCCAGCAGCTTGGAAGTAGCGAGGGAGCAGTACTTC | CASSLEVAREQYF | TRBJ2-7 | - | - | TRBV5-1
TGTGCCAGCAGCTTAGTCGGGTCCACAGATACGCAGTATTTT | CASSLVGSTDTQYF | TRBJ2-3 | - | - | TRBV7-2